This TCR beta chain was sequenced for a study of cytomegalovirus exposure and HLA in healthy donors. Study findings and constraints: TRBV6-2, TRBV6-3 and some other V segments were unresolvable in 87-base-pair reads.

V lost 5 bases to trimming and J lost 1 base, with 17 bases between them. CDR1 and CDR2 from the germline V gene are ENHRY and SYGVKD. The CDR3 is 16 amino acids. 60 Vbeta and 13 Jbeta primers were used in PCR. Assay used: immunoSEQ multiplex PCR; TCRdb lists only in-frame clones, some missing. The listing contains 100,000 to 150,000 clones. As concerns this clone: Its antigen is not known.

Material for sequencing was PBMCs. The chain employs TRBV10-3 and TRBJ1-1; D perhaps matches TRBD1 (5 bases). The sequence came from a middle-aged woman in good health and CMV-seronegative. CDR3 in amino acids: CAISSGAGTGNTEAFF. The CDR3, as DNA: TGTGCCATCAGTTCTGGGGCGGGGACGGGGAACACTGAAGCTTTCTTT.